A single sample is the source of the 22 T cell receptor beta chains below, sequenced in a study of shared clonotypes between healthy human individuals. Sequenced by immunoSEQ multiplex PCR; TCRdb stores in-frame clones only, minus some. The repertoire consists of approximately 810,000 clones, with about 91% occurring once and the leading ten covering around 24%. CD45RO-negative CD8 cells positively selected for CCR7 made up the naive population, which excluded terminally differentiated effector memory CD45RA+ cells. Sequenced input: naive CD8+ T cells sorted from blood. These receptors came from a man aged 25 to 40 in good health.

This clone has only one observation. The rearrangement uses TRBV4-1 and TRBJ2-3, with 9 bases lining up with TRBD2. Germline CDR1 MGHRA, CDR2 YSYEKL. The V segment lost 1 base and the J segment 3 bases; nucleotides outside the gene matches: 5. The CDR3 spans 16 residues. DNA for the CDR3: TGCGCCAGCAGCCAAGTGACTAGCGGAATGACAGATACGCAGTATTTT. Residues: CASSQVTSGMTDTQYF.

The chain uses TRBV11-2 and TRBJ2-3; perhaps TRBD2 as D (5 bases). V lost 5 bases and J lost 1, with 13 bases in between. From germline, CDR1 is SGHAT and CDR2 FQNNGV. This CDR3 is built from 15 residues. CDR3 amino acids: CASSQADSGTDTQYF. The CDR3 DNA reads TGTGCCAGCAGCCAAGCGGACTCTGGCACAGATACGCAGTATTTT.

This chain uses TRBV5-4 with TRBJ2-2; D may be TRBD1 or TRBD2 (6 bases each). V was cut by 1 base and J by 1 base, with 11 bases left in between. The V gene's germline CDR1 is SGHNT and CDR2 YYREEE (reference sequence). This CDR3 spans 16 amino acids. This chain's CDR3 is CASSLWGAENTGELFF. As DNA, the CDR3 is TGTGCCAGCAGCTTGTGGGGGGCTGAGAACACCGGGGAGCTGTTTTTT.

A single count supports this clone. The chain recombines TRBV7-6 with TRBJ1-2; D not resolved. Looked up from germline, CDR1 is SGHVS and CDR2 is FNYEAQ. The CDR3 extends over 14 amino acids. V lost 4 bases to trimming and J lost 4 bases, with 13 bases between them. CDR3 in DNA: TGTGCCAGCAGCTCGGGAGGAGAGGGCTATGGCTACACCTTC. As protein: CASSSGGEGYGYTF.

The chain has TRBV30 and TRBJ1-4; TRBD1 agrees at 7 bases. Germline-derived CDR1 and CDR2 are GTSNPN and SVGIG (reference sequence). The trim removed 4 bases at V and 8 bases at J, leaving 10 bases unmatched. The CDR3 contains 14 residues. For the CDR3, the DNA is TGTGCCTGGAATTCGGGTCAGGGGGGAGAAAAACTGTTTTTT. Translating it yields CAWNSGQGGEKLFF.

The rearrangement joins TRBV11-2 to TRBJ2-7; TRBD1 is a possible D gene (5 bases). The CDR3 sequence is 14 residues long. Between the trimmed V and J ends, which lost 6 bases and 0 bases, there was a span of 12 bases. In germline, CDR1 is SGHAT, CDR2 FQNNGV. The CDR3 nucleotides read TGTGCCAGCAGTTCAGGACACAGCTCCTACGAGCAGTACTTC. It specifies CASSSGHSSYEQYF.

This chain connects TRBV2 to TRBJ2-5; D tentatively fits TRBD1 or TRBD2 (5 bases each). CDR1 and CDR2 (germline): SNHLY, FYNNEI. CDR3 length: 15 amino acids. Trimming cost V 2 bases and J 5 bases, with 15 bases left between them. CDR3 protein: CASSEWDGPGETQYF. For the CDR3, the DNA is TGTGCCAGCAGTGAATGGGACGGACCCGGGGAGACCCAGTACTTC.

The gene calls are TRBV4-1 and TRBJ2-1; 9 nucleotides agree with TRBD2. The V gene end was trimmed by 0 bases and the J gene end by 7 bases; junction bases not matched to a gene: 7. This CDR3 is 16 amino acids long. From germline, CDR1 is MGHRA and CDR2 YSYEKL. The CDR3 nucleotides read TGCGCCAGCAGCCAAGAACCAGCGGGAGGAAGGAATGAGCAGTTCTTC. Amino acid sequence: CASSQEPAGGRNEQFF.

CDR3 sequence: CASSPLLTGGGMNTEAFF. The CDR3 region has the DNA TGCGCCAGCAGCCCCCTCCTTACGGGGGGCGGGATGAACACTGAAGCTTTCTTT. The rearrangement links TRBV4-1 to TRBJ1-1; a possible D gene is TRBD1 (6 bases). Between the trimmed V and J ends, which lost 4 bases and 0 bases, there was a span of 21 bases. Germline loops: CDR1 MGHRA, CDR2 YSYEKL. There are 18 residues in the CDR3.

This chain joins TRBV15 and TRBJ2-7; 8 bases map to TRBD1. The germline CDR1 and CDR2 sequences are LNHNV and YYDKDF (reference sequence). V dropped 7 bases and J dropped 2; count of bases not matched to a gene: 7. The CDR3 runs to 14 residues. The CDR3 loop is CATTDGDRPYEQYF. Written as DNA, the CDR3 is TGTGCCACCACCGACGGGGACAGGCCCTACGAGCAGTACTTC. The full variable domain, rest sourced from reference TRBV15 and TRBJ2-7, is DAMVIQNPRYQVTQFGKPVTLSCSQTLNHNVMYWYQQKSSQAPKLLFHYYDKDFNNEADTPDNFQSRRPNTSFCFLDIRSPGLGDTAMYLCATTDGDRPYEQYFGPGTRLTVT.

The chain joins TRBV7-3 to TRBJ2-3; the match to TRBD2 covers 14 bases. CDR3 length: 17 residues. J was trimmed by 1 base and V by 5 bases; bases with no gene match: 5. Germline values: CDR1 SGHTA, CDR2 FQGTGA. The CDR3 coding sequence is TGTGCCAGCAGCATGACTAGCGGGAGGGCGGGCACAGATACGCAGTATTTT. Translated: CASSMTSGRAGTDTQYF.

The chain joins TRBV7-6 to TRBJ2-7, with D unresolved. Germline CDR1 is SGHVS and CDR2 is FNYEAQ. The CDR3 is 13 residues long. The ends were cut back, 0 bases at V and 3 bases at J, with 6 bases in the middle. The CDR3 is CASSLATYYEQYF. CDR3 in DNA: TGTGCCAGCAGCTTAGCCACCTACTACGAGCAGTACTTC.

The rearrangement uses TRBV28 and TRBJ2-7; D may be TRBD1 (8 bases). Germline-derived CDR1 and CDR2 are MDHEN and SYDVKM. V lost 2 bases and J 1 base, leaving 21 bases between the germline ends. CDR3 length equals 18 residues. CDR3 DNA sequence: TGTGCCAGCAGTTTACGGGGGGACAGGCCTCAATCTTCCTACGAGCAGTACTTC. Protein product: CASSLRGDRPQSSYEQYF.

The chain is built from TRBV9 and TRBJ2-1; the D gene is possibly TRBD2 (5 bases). The CDR3 has 20 residues. With 3 bases removed from V and 4 bases from J, the gap between germline ends came to 29 bases. Germline V CDR1 and CDR2: SGDLS, YYNGEE. The CDR3 bases are TGTGCCAGCAGCGCCCTAATTTGGGGTACTGAGGGTCTCATGTACAATGAGCAGTTCTTC. It codes for CASSALIWGTEGLMYNEQFF.

Concerning this clone itself: The same CDR3 also results from other DNA sequences found in this sample. The J gene is TRBJ2-3, the V gene TRBV27; D is unclear. The CDR3 covers 12 residues. The germline V and J ends were trimmed by 3 bases and 4 bases, with 5 bases remaining between them. Germline CDR1 reads MNHEY; CDR2 reads SMNVEV (reference sequence). The CDR3 nucleotides are TGTGCCAGCAGTTTCCTGGCAGATACGCAGTATTTT. Its translation is CASSFLADTQYF.

The chain combines TRBV7-9 with TRBJ2-1, with D unresolved. Trimming cost V 4 bases and J 5 bases, with 9 bases left between them. Per the germline V gene, CDR1 is SEHNR and CDR2 is FQNEAQ (reference sequence). This CDR3 comprises 13 residues. CDR3 protein: CASSSYYDNEQFF. The CDR3 DNA is TGTGCCAGCAGCTCATACTATGACAATGAGCAGTTCTTC.

J is TRBJ2-1 and V is TRBV6-6, with 11 bases matching TRBD2. Trimming took 0 bases from V and 4 from J; bases not matched to a gene: 2. The CDR3 consists of 16 residues. CDR1 and CDR2 from the germline V gene are MNHNY and SVGAGI (reference sequence). In nucleotides, the CDR3 is TGTGCCAGCAGTTACTCGGGACTAGCGGAGTACAATGAGCAGTTCTTC. Translating gives CASSYSGLAEYNEQFF.

J is TRBJ2-1 and V is TRBV7-8; D unclear. Germline CDR1 and CDR2: SGHVS and FQNEAQ. CDR3 length: 12 residues. V was trimmed by 8 bases and J by 5 bases, leaving 10 bases between them. This CDR3 reads CASSWADNEQFF. CDR3 nucleotide sequence: TGTGCCAGCTCTTGGGCCGACAATGAGCAGTTCTTC.

The V and J genes are TRBV27 and TRBJ2-7; D ambiguous. CDR1 is MNHEY, CDR2 SMNVEV, per germline (reference sequence). Deletions cut 5 bases from V and 8 bases from J, with 16 bases between. CDR3 length: 13 residues. The CDR3 loop is CASSIYLSTQQYF. DNA of the CDR3: TGTGCCAGCAGTATATACCTTTCTACGCAGCAGTACTTC.

This chain links TRBV28 with TRBJ2-7, with 10 bases lining up with TRBD2. Per germline, CDR1 MDHEN and CDR2 SYDVKM. The CDR3 has 14 residues. V lost 4 bases to trimming and J lost 6 bases; unmatched junction nucleotides: 6. CDR3 sequence: CASSSSGRAGEQYF. The DNA for the CDR3 is TGTGCCAGCAGTTCAAGCGGGAGGGCTGGCGAGCAGTACTTC. The whole variable domain, remainder taken from reference TRBV28 and TRBJ2-7, is DVKVTQSSRYLVKRTGEKVFLECVQDMDHENMFWYRQDPGLGLRLIYFSYDVKMKEKGDIPEGYSVSREKKERFSLILESASTNQTSMYLCASSSSGRAGEQYFGPGTRLTVT.

CDR3 coding DNA: TGTGCCAGTAGTATAGCCTCATTGGGACAGCTTTATGGCTACACCTTC. As protein: CASSIASLGQLYGYTF. The chain links TRBV19 to TRBJ1-2; 7 bases line up with TRBD1. CDR1 LNHDA and CDR2 SQIVND come from the germline V gene (reference sequence). The CDR3 spans 16 residues. Unmatched junction bases numbered 10, after V lost 1 base and J lost 5 bases.

CDR3: CASSIDRYYRVNTGELFF. In DNA form, the CDR3 reads TGTGCCAGTAGTATAGATCGATATTACAGGGTGAACACCGGGGAGCTGTTTTTT. This chain uses TRBV19 with TRBJ2-2; D is possibly TRBD1 (6 bases). The germline CDR1 and CDR2 sequences are LNHDA and SQIVND (reference sequence). Trimming took off 0 bases at V and 1 base at J, with 15 bases between the two ends. There are 18 residues in the CDR3.